This TCR beta chain was sequenced in a study of T cell responses to AZD1222 COVID-19 vaccine. Study-level information: Pooled together were second doses at about 4 or about 12 weeks.

V was pared by 0 bases and J by 7 bases, with 5 bases of the junction left unmatched. This CDR3 contains 14 residues. Germline values: CDR1 MDHEN, CDR2 SYDVKM. The assay was immunoSEQ multiplex PCR, and TCRdb's table has in-frame clones only and misses some. The table has 97,000 or so clones, approximately 81% seen once; the top ten hold over 15%. Study-wide findings and caveats: Following two doses of AZD1222, Spike-specific TCR breadth and depth rose.

This clone was recorded a few times. Antigen unknown. The source material was peripheral blood, sampled on day 0 of AZD1222 vaccination. V is TRBV28 and J is TRBJ1-1; 7 nucleotides line up with TRBD1. This TCR was sampled from an adult in good health. Written as DNA, the CDR3 is TGTGCCAGCAGTTTATGGCGTAACAGGGGTGAAGCTTTCTTT. Amino acid sequence: CASSLWRNRGEAFF.